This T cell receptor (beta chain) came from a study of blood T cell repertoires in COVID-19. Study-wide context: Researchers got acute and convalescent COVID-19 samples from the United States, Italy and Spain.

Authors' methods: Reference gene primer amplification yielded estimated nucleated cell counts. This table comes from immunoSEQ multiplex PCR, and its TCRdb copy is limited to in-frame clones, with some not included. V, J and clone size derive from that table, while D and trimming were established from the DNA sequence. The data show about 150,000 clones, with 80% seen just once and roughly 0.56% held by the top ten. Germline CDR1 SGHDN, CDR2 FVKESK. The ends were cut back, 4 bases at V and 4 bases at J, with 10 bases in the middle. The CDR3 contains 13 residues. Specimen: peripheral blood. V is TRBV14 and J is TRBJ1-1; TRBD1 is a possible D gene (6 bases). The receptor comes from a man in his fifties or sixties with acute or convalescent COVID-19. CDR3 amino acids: CASSRGGVTEAFF. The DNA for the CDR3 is TGTGCCAGCAGCCGGGGGGGCGTCACTGAAGCTTTCTTT.